This T cell receptor beta chain was retrieved from a study of regulatory T cells in long-lasting Graves disease (dated by TCRdb to the early 2020s). Turning to the overall study: Newly diagnosed Graves' disease patients had taken antithyroid drugs for less than 3 months. A total of roughly 33 samples underwent TCR sequencing: around 13 from persistent and about 20 from newly diagnosed Graves' disease patients. Persistent Graves' disease patients were compared with newly diagnosed Graves' disease patients by peripheral blood TCR sequencing and RNA sequencing. The study was registered as a clinical trial and conducted in China.

The time point label, read with the paper, signifies: newly diagnosed GD, antithyroid drugs for less than 3 months. For both TCR sequencing and RNA sequencing, RNA was extracted from PBMCs in TRIzol. The diagnosis of Graves' disease followed American Thyroid Association guidelines. Recruitment of patients was carried out at an endocrinology department in Xi'an, China. Each patient gave around 9 milliliters of peripheral blood, collected in an EDTA anticoagulant tube. Ficoll Paque Plus density gradient separation was used to isolate PBMCs, and no additional T cell sorting was done. RNA quality was checked with an Agilent 2100 Bioanalyzer and agarose gel, and concentration with a NanoDrop 2000. General findings and caveats noted by the study authors: As a limitation, the authors acknowledged that the small sample size may reduce accuracy. The study examined only peripheral blood because the primary lesion, thyroid tissue, could not be accessed. Sequencing and analysis were limited to the TCR beta chain. TRBV28, TRBJ1-2 and TRBJ2-5 were preferentially used in persistent disease, while TRBV20-1 and TRBJ2-1 were favored in newly diagnosed disease. Persistent Graves' disease patients showed lower TCR Shannon entropy and fewer highly expanded clones than newly diagnosed patients, suggesting clonal expansion. A larger number of public clonotypes was shared among persistent patients (under 3,000) than among newly diagnosed patients (approximately 1,000).

The library came from multiplex PCR. The listed sequencing device is Illumina HiSeq 4000. TCR beta libraries were built with iRepertoire HTBI primers and Arm-PCR amplification of CDR3 regions. Before sequencing, the PCR products went through gel purification. On the authors' methods: Gene usage analysis of CDR3 amino acid clonotypes used the 55 to 80 TRBV and around 14 TRBJ segments found across samples. Filtered high-quality paired reads were merged into contigs using COPE and FqMerger. BLAST was used to align contigs to the IMGT TRBV, TRBD and TRBJ reference genes, and CDR3 was defined following IMGT. Clonotypes above 0.1% frequency were classified as highly expanded clones. Shannon entropy was used to measure repertoire diversity, and the Gini coefficient was used to measure V-J evenness. A clonotype found in more than one individual was treated as public. The raw public data were reprocessed by TCRdb itself: fastp quality trimming at Q25, MiXCR clonotype calling, in-frame beta chains only. Every distinct CDR3 protein forms one entry, paired with its most common genes and DNA. In this record, the V and J calls reflect TCRdb's handling and not the investigators' own analysis. The sample table lists 350,000 to 450,000 distinct CDR3 sequences, around 11% of them with a count of one. Jointly, the top ten make up approximately 19% of the sample.

In this sample, this clonotype turned up many times. Which antigen it targets is not known. There are no base qualities to consult, and no much larger clone falls within one base. CDR1 and CDR2 (MDHEN, SYDVKM) derive from the germline V gene. Inclusive of the bounding cysteine and phenylalanine, the CDR3 is 16 residues long. The retained sequence is limited to the CDR3, 48 bases, with the frame set at the first base. At the junction V is shortened by 5 bases and J by 2 bases, with 17 bases in between. The same specimen was also included in a second study, on T cells in Graves' hyperthyroidism and ophthalmopathy. The second paper further reports: A patient counted as having stable Graves' hyperthyroidism if no progression to ophthalmopathy occurred over 18 months of follow-up. Hyperthyroidism patients were newly diagnosed, had a disease duration of under 2 months, and were aged 18 to 65 years. Patients with uncontrolled infections, other autoimmune diseases, pregnancy or lactation were excluded. Diagnoses were established on the basis of clinical symptoms, serum thyroxine and TRAb, thyroid ultrasound, and orbital computed tomography. For the first round of RT-PCR on the TCR CDR3, the HTBI primer set was used together with the Qiagen OneStep RT-PCR kit. Most expanded thyroid clonotypes (frequency above 0.001) were also found in blood, which suggests that blood repertoires may mirror thyroid immune responses. In cross-validation, a model built on a 13 V-J signature told ophthalmopathy apart from stable hyperthyroidism with roughly 87% sensitivity and roughly 81% specificity, and in testing the same model reached 80%/75%. During validation, the model predicted progression to ophthalmopathy a median of around 6 months ahead of onset, with almost 71% sensitivity and around 72% specificity. A discovery cohort of around 100 patients, about 44 with Graves' ophthalmopathy and roughly 59 with stable Graves' hyperthyroidism, was used to find distinguishing TCR V-J signatures. Prospective prediction of ophthalmopathy was tested in an independent validation cohort of 18 to 20 hyperthyroidism patients and 15 to 17 patients who later progressed to ophthalmopathy. The 100 discovery patients were randomly split 7:3 into training and test sets. Thyroid tissue and blood T-cell repertoires from several Graves' hyperthyroidism patients were also compared in the study. Following sampling, methimazole starting at 30 mg daily was given to hyperthyroidism patients, and high-dose intravenous methylprednisolone was given to ophthalmopathy patients. The libraries were constructed in a second round of multiplex PCR and then size-selected and purified. Paired-end sequencing of the libraries was performed with 100 bp reads on an Illumina HiSeq2000. SOAPnuke was used to process the raw data, with reads discarded if the reads contained adapters or uncalled bases, had a mean Phred below 15, or lacked an exact constant-primer or identifier match. High-quality paired reads were merged with COPE v1.2.5, and unique nucleotide sequences were defined as clonotypes. Clonotypes were aligned to IMGT TRBV, TRBD and TRBJ reference segments using MiTCR v1.1. Only V-J combinations with frequency above 0.0001, covering 99.2% of repertoires, were analysed. A TCS score was defined as the ratio of F50 (clonal expansion) to E x V (chaos), with BLOSUM62-based TCRdist applied between CDR3 peptides within each V-J. Welch's t-statistics and random forest reduced just over 500 V-J features to 13, which were used in a naive Bayes classifier (R e1071). No statistical method was used to set the sample size in advance, and investigators knew the group allocation. The paper describes TCR Vbeta CDR3 sequencing of 135 peripheral blood samples, made up of 43 ophthalmopathy patients, some 76 hyperthyroidism patients and approximately 17 progressor patients.

Here the chain combines TRBV28 and TRBJ2-3; the D segment could be TRBD1, given 6 matching bases. The sample was peripheral blood mononuclear cells (PBMCs), taken at new diagnosis, from a patient treated with antithyroid drugs. This TCR derives from a woman under 30 with Graves disease. Donor details come from another sample of the same person, matched by shared clones. The CDR3 protein sequence reads: CASSAGVQILTDTQYF. The sequence in DNA is TGTGCCAGCAGTGCAGGGGTACAAATCCTCACAGATACGCAGTATTTT. Reference TRBV28 and TRBJ2-3 genes cover what lies past the CDR3, so the full variable domain is DVKVTQSSRYLVKRTGEKVFLECVQDMDHENMFWYRQDPGLGLRLIYFSYDVKMKEKGDIPEGYSVSREKKERFSLILESASTNQTSMYLCASSAGVQILTDTQYFGPGTRLTVL.